This TCR beta chain comes out of a study of tumor-infiltrating lymphocytes in primary liver carcinoma listed by TCRdb under 2017. Regarding the complete study: Between late 2015 and March 2016, 4 or 5 patients in China with histopathologically diagnosed primary liver carcinoma had surgical resection. Hepatocellular carcinoma (four) or combined HCC and intrahepatic cholangiocarcinoma (one) was present in the five patients, who were three men and two women aged 30 to 69 years. The five patients had tumors of stage T1-T3 N0M0, with maximum diameters ranging from about 4.2 to 10 cm. Samples yielded roughly 3.5 to 8 million productive TCRbeta reads; read depth did not differ significantly between tissue types. The study combined TCRbeta repertoire sequencing, expression microarrays and whole-exome sequencing across five regions of each liver tumor, with adjacent normal tissue and blood. A total of roughly 35 specimens from 5 patients, comprising some 25 tumor regions, 5 adjacent noncancerous liver tissues and 5 peripheral blood samples, were covered by TCRbeta repertoire sequencing. Repertoires from technical replicates were highly reproducible, with mean shared-clone rates about 0.88 and correlation coefficients above 0.98. Study-wide conclusions, independent of this receptor: Consistent with antigen-driven expansion, pairs of tumor regions showed higher repertoire overlap (mean around 35%) than either tumor-adjacent pairs (roughly 17%) or tumor-blood pairs (around 15%). The top 250 clones accounted for a significantly greater share of the repertoire in tumors than in blood (p = 0.039). With just a handful of patients in the study, the authors point out that the findings should be validated in a larger study. Because only the TCR beta chain was sequenced and unpaired alpha chains were not captured, true repertoire diversity is likely underestimated. Comparison of CD4+ and CD8+ T cell repertoires was precluded by the use of bulk unsorted samples.

TCRbeta-specific cDNA was reverse-transcribed from approximately 0.5 ug total RNA using a constant-region primer and ProtoScript II reverse transcriptase. TCRbeta libraries were built with three nested multiplex PCR rounds, a slightly modified ARM-PCR procedure. The first two PCR rounds used multiplex TRBV1-TRBV30 forward primers with a Cbeta reverse primer, each for approximately 11 cycles. A final 25-cycle PCR with Deep VentR polymerase added sample barcodes and Illumina adapters. Before sequencing, amplicons of 200-500 bp were gel-purified using a QIAquick gel extraction kit. TCRbeta amplicons were sequenced on an Illumina HiSeq 2500 with 250-bp paired-end reads. The study's own analysis went as follows. Trimmomatic v0.33 was used to quality-trim the reads, and FLASH v1.2.11 was used to merge paired reads so that full CDR3 sequences could be recovered. V, D and J germline segments were assigned to the rearranged TCRbeta sequences by MiGEC v1.2.1b. Clonotype statistics and Shannon-Wiener diversity indices were calculated with VDJtools v1.0.0. To cut down on sampling bias, every analysis after diversity analysis relied on just the 250 most abundant clonotypes from each sample. Clones were called with MiXCR by TCRdb after fastp trimmed the public reads at Q25, and only in-frame beta chains were retained. Rows with a matching CDR3 protein are joined into one entry that keeps the most common DNA and genes. TCRdb, not the original authors, processed these V and J calls. The sample contains hundreds of thousands of distinct CDR3 sequences, 58% of them found a single time. Over 15% of the sample belongs to the ten largest clones.

Blood RNA was extracted from unsorted whole blood with TRIzol reagent; germline DNA came from the DNeasy Blood & Tissue kit. At the time of sampling, the patients were treatment-naive and had chronic HBV infection. Before surgery, about 4 milliliters of peripheral blood were collected into K2EDTA tubes. To note about this clonotype: The antigen this receptor binds is unknown. One junction end disagrees with the germline gene, perhaps due to a read error.

CDR1 and CDR2 are read off the germline V gene as SGHAT and FQNNGV. Reading from cysteine to phenylalanine, the CDR3 counts 14 amino acids. Only CDR3 DNA remains: 42 bases, in frame from the first base. The sequence is built from TRBV11-2 and TRBJ2-7, and the D gene may be TRBD1, 6 bases matching. This TCR derives from a woman in her 30s with primary liver carcinoma and hepatitis B virus infection. The specimen sequenced was peripheral blood. The CDR3 protein sequence reads: CANSLGTNSYELYF. The DNA sequence follows: TGTGCCAACAGCTTGGGGACAAACTCCTACGAGCTGTACTTC.